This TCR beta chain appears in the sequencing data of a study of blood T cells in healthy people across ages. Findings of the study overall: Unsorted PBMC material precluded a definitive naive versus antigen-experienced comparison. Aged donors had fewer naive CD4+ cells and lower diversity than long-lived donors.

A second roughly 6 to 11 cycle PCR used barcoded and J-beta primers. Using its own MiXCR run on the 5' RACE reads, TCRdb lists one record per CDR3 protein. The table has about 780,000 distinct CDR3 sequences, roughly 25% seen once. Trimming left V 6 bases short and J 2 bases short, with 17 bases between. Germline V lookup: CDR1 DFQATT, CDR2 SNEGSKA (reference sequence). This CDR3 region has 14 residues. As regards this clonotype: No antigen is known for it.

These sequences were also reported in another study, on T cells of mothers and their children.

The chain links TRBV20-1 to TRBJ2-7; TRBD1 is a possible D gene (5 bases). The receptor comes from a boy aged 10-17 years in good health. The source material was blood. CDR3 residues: CSAVPRASPYEQYF. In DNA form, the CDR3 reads TGCAGTGCCGTACCCAGGGCTTCCCCCTACGAGCAGTACTTC.